Each of the 26 T cell receptor beta chains below was sequenced from the same sample in a study of cytomegalovirus exposure and HLA in healthy donors listed by TCRdb under 2017. The protocol used for the library was the immunoSEQ multiplex PCR assay. A mixture of 60 forward primers for TCR Vbeta segments and 13 reverse primers for TCR Jbeta segments was used in the multiplex PCR. The table was pulled from immuneACCESS by TCRdb, which kept in-frame rearrangements only. Such tables lose some clones; where checked, under half of the loss comes from unresolved V genes, and the rest has no known cause. The sample records some 150,000 clones, 79% of which are singletons. Roughly 1.9% of the sample comes from the top ten. Sequencing input: PBMCs. The origin of the receptors is a man aged 40-50 years in good health and CMV-seronegative.

The genes are TRBV28 and TRBJ1-1, with a tentative D call TRBD1 (5 bases). V was pared by 4 bases and J by 3 bases, with 18 bases between. The CDR3 runs to 16 residues. CDR1 is MDHEN, CDR2 SYDVKM, per germline. CDR3 nucleotides: TGTGCCAGCAGTTCTCTATCAGGGTCGGGGGACACTGAAGCTTTCTTT. It is translated as CASSSLSGSGDTEAFF.

This rearrangement joins TRBV6-6 to TRBJ2-3; D may be TRBD1 (6 bases). V shed 5 bases and J shed 10 bases, with 22 bases lying between them. Germline V gene sequence: CDR1 MNHNY, CDR2 SVGAGI (reference sequence). This CDR3 contains 15 residues. CDR3 protein: CASSPPGQKGEAQYF. The CDR3 region has the DNA TGTGCCAGCAGTCCTCCGGGCCAGAAGGGGGAAGCGCAGTATTTT.

The rearrangement joins TRBV6-1 to TRBJ2-7, with D possibly matching TRBD1 (6 bases). Germline V gene data show CDR1 as MNHNS and CDR2 as SASEGT. The length of the CDR3 is 12 residues. The V end was cut by 7 bases, the J end by 4 bases, with 11 bases between. Written as DNA, the CDR3 is TGTGCCAGCAAGATAGGGGGATACGAGCAGTACTTC. Residues: CASKIGGYEQYF.

There are a few counts of this clone. CDR3 region: CASSLRGSPLHF. CDR3 nucleotide sequence: TGTGCCAGCAGTTTAAGGGGCTCACCCCTCCACTTT. The chain recombines TRBV27 with TRBJ1-6, with a possible D match to TRBD1 (5 bases). The CDR3 runs to 12 residues. The germline CDR1 and CDR2 sequences are MNHEY and SMNVEV (reference sequence). Trimming took off 2 bases at V and 10 bases at J, with 6 bases between the two ends.

This chain joins TRBV7-9 and TRBJ2-2; 11 bases align to TRBD2. Trimming took 0 bases from V and 4 from J; bases not matched to a gene: 1. CDR3 length equals 16 residues. The germline V gene has CDR1 SEHNR and CDR2 FQNEAQ (reference sequence). DNA of the CDR3: TGTGCCAGCAGCTTAGCACTAGCGGGAGTCACCGGGGAGCTGTTTTTT. This codes for CASSLALAGVTGELFF.

This clone was observed once. DNA for the CDR3: TGTGCCAGCTCACCCCCGCGGATCCTAGCGGGAGGTGGTATAGCCAAAAACATTCAGTACTTC. Its protein product is CASSPPRILAGGGIAKNIQYF. The chain recombines TRBV18 with TRBJ2-4; TRBD2 aligns across 11 bases. V was pared by 3 bases and J by 0 bases, with 16 bases of the junction left unmatched. The CDR3 sequence is 21 residues long. CDR1 and CDR2 (germline): KGHSH, LQKENI.

This rearrangement joins TRBV10-3 to TRBJ2-7, with 7 bases lining up with TRBD1. V lost 3 bases and J lost 4; bases outside the gene matches: 15. This CDR3 contains 17 residues. Germline V gene lookup returns CDR1 ENHRY and CDR2 SYGVKD. CDR3 nucleotides: TGTGCCATCAGTGACCCCGCCGCCGGGACAGTAATGTACGAGCAGTACTTC. This sequence encodes CAISDPAAGTVMYEQYF.

This sequence joins TRBV6-5 and TRBJ2-1, with TRBD2 matching over 10 bases. CDR1 MNHEY and CDR2 SVGAGI come from the germline V gene. The ends lost 2 bases at V and 1 base at J; junction bases unmatched: 2. The CDR3 length is 16 residues. CDR3 sequence reads: CASSYRTSGSYNEQFF. CDR3 coding DNA: TGTGCCAGCAGTTACCGGACTAGCGGTTCCTACAATGAGCAGTTCTTC.

The chain has TRBV5-1 and TRBJ2-2; 8 positions match TRBD2. The V segment lost 7 bases and the J segment 0 bases; nucleotides outside the gene matches: 5. The CDR3 totals 15 residues. Germline loops: CDR1 SGHRS, CDR2 YFSETQ. The CDR3 here is CASRGGTTNTGELFF. As DNA, the CDR3 is TGCGCCAGCCGGGGGGGGACGACGAACACCGGGGAGCTGTTTTTT.

V gene TRBV7-9 combines with J gene TRBJ2-7; 11 nucleotides agree with TRBD1. The germline V gene encodes CDR1 SEHNR and CDR2 FQNEAQ (reference sequence). V gave up 1 base and J gave up 5 bases; unmatched junction bases: 1. This CDR3 region has 14 residues. The CDR3 loop reads CASSLGDRGNEQYF. In nucleotides, the CDR3 is TGTGCCAGCAGCTTAGGGGACAGGGGGAACGAGCAGTACTTC.

Comments on this clone: The junction and the germline gene differ at one end; a read error may be behind it. The chain has TRBV7-9 and TRBJ2-2, with TRBD2 as a possible D gene (5 bases). The CDR3 has 14 amino acids. Germline V gene sequence: CDR1 SEHNR, CDR2 FQNEAQ (reference sequence). The DNA of the CDR3 is TGTTCCAGCAGCTTCGGGGCGAACACCGGGGAGCTGTTTTTT. It yields the protein CSSSFGANTGELFF.

This clone was counted only a few times. This chain connects TRBV6-1 to TRBJ2-3, with D maybe TRBD2 (6 bases). V lost 6 bases to trimming and J lost 7 bases, with 14 bases between them. CDR3 length: 13 amino acids. From germline, CDR1 is MNHNS and CDR2 SASEGT. The CDR3 loop is CASRAGTVHTQYF. CDR3 DNA sequence: TGTGCCAGCAGGGCGGGAACGGTCCATACGCAGTATTTT.

Note on this clone: A read error may produce the germline difference seen at one junction end. The chain carries TRBV7-7 and TRBJ2-7; tentatively, D is TRBD1 (6 bases). CDR3 size: 14 residues. Germline V gene sequence: CDR1 SSHAT, CDR2 FNYEAQ (reference sequence). The CDR3 DNA reads TGTGCTAGCAGCCCCCAGCCGGACAGCTACGAGCAGTACTTC. Amino acid sequence: CASSPQPDSYEQYF. Looking up the rest from reference TRBV7-7 and TRBJ2-7 gives the full variable domain: GAGVSQSPRYKVTKRGQDVTLRCDPISSHATLYWYQQALGQGPEFLTYFNYEAQPDKSGLPSDRFSAERPEGSISTLTIQRTEQRDSAMYRCASSPQPDSYEQYFGPGTRLTVT.

The V call is TRBV6-5, the J call TRBJ1-2; D remains unclear. The CDR3 runs to 13 residues. V was clipped by 7 bases and J by 3 bases, with 12 bases between them. Germline CDR1 and CDR2: MNHEY and SVGAGI. CDR3 bases: TGTGCCAGCACCCGCCCGGTGGACTATGGCTACACCTTC. Translating it yields CASTRPVDYGYTF.

The chain carries TRBV4-3 and TRBJ2-7; 8 positions agree with TRBD2. The CDR3 runs to 15 residues. Germline-derived CDR1 and CDR2 are LGHNA and YSLEER. With V trimmed by 0 bases and J by 6 bases, 7 bases remained unmatched. CDR3 region: CASSQDRRLACEQYF. As DNA, the CDR3 is TGCGCCAGCAGCCAAGATAGGCGACTAGCGTGCGAGCAGTACTTC.

This clone was observed at least ten times. This sequence joins TRBV7-9 and TRBJ2-1, with 8 bases identical to TRBD2. In germline, CDR1 is SEHNR, CDR2 FQNEAQ (reference sequence). This CDR3 has 14 amino acids. Trimming at V came to 7 bases and at J to 8 bases, leaving 10 bases not matched to a gene. Written as DNA, the CDR3 is TGTGCCAGCACATCCCCCGGGACTAGAGATGAGCAGTTCTTC. The encoded protein is CASTSPGTRDEQFF.

This clone was observed a single time. The chain combines TRBV4-2 with TRBJ2-3, with D tentatively TRBD2 (5 bases). This CDR3 has 14 amino acids. Trimming shortened V by 3 bases and J by 11 bases, and 18 bases separated the two germline ends. CDR1 and CDR2 from the germline V gene are LGHNA and YNFKEQ. The CDR3 here is CASSQLSDGAGQYF. CDR3 DNA sequence: TGTGCCAGCAGCCAGTTGTCGGATGGCGCGGGGCAGTATTTT.

V usage is TRBV7-6 and J usage is TRBJ2-5, with D hard to call. The CDR3 spans 11 residues. Deletions cut 4 bases from V and 5 bases from J, with 5 bases between. The germline CDR1 and CDR2 sequences are SGHVS and FNYEAQ. For the CDR3, the DNA is TGTGCCAGCAGCTCTGTGGAGACCCAGTACTTC. Its translation: CASSSVETQYF.

This sequence joins TRBV4-3 and TRBJ2-3; D possibly corresponds to TRBD1 (6 bases). The germline CDR1 and CDR2 sequences are LGHNA and YSLEER. This CDR3 region has 16 residues. The V and J ends lost 0 bases and 3 bases respectively, with 13 bases between them. DNA for the CDR3: TGCGCCAGCAGCCAAGAGAACAGGGCTGGTACAGATACGCAGTATTTT. Translating gives CASSQENRAGTDTQYF.

The chain joins TRBV11-3 to TRBJ2-1; perhaps TRBD2 as D (6 bases). The V gene's germline CDR1 is SGHNT and CDR2 YENEEA. The V and J ends lost 2 bases and 4 bases respectively, with 12 bases between them. The CDR3 is 15 residues long. The CDR3 sequence: CASSLSLGGYNEQFF. In nucleotides, the CDR3 is TGTGCCAGCAGCTTATCTTTAGGAGGGTACAATGAGCAGTTCTTC. Full variable domain (rest looked up from reference TRBV11-3 and TRBJ2-1): EAGVVQSPRYKIIEKKQPVAFWCNPISGHNTLYWYLQNLGQGPELLIRYENEEAVDDSQLPKDRFSAERLKGVDSTLKIQPAELGDSAVYLCASSLSLGGYNEQFFGPGTRLTVL.

The V and J genes are TRBV6-5 and TRBJ1-6; D uncertain. Germline V CDR1 and CDR2: MNHEY, SVGAGI. Trimming shortened V by 4 bases and J by 10 bases, and 14 bases separated the two germline ends. The CDR3 consists of 14 residues. CDR3 coding DNA: TGTGCCAGCAGTTTGGAGGGCTGGCGATCACCCCTCCACTTT. As protein: CASSLEGWRSPLHF.

CDR3 sequence: CASSLAGQGAEGYTF. The CDR3 DNA reads as TGTGCCAGCAGTCTCGCGGGACAGGGGGCGGAAGGCTACACCTTC. The gene calls are TRBV28 and TRBJ1-2, with 12 bases identical to TRBD1. The germline V gene has CDR1 MDHEN and CDR2 SYDVKM. This CDR3 region has 15 residues. V was clipped by 5 bases and J by 8 bases; unmatched bases: 9.

This clone came up once. The chain employs TRBV6-5 and TRBJ2-7; 7 nucleotides agree with TRBD1. The CDR3 is 15 residues long. Germline CDR1 MNHEY, CDR2 SVGAGI. The junction had 6 bases not matched to a gene; V was cut back by 4 bases and J by 0 bases. CDR3 DNA: TGTGCCAGCAGTTCGGCAGGGACAGCCTCCTACGAGCAGTACTTC. Its translation: CASSSAGTASYEQYF.

In this sample, this clone turned up once. This sequence joins TRBV11-2 and TRBJ2-1, with TRBD2 matching over 12 bases. The CDR3 has 16 amino acids. V shed 5 bases and J 7 bases; nucleotides not matched to a gene: 9. Germline CDR1 and CDR2: SGHAT and FQNNGV. The CDR3 spells CASSPELAGGQNEQFF. The CDR3 DNA reads as TGTGCCAGCAGCCCAGAACTAGCGGGAGGTCAGAATGAGCAGTTCTTC.

In DNA, the CDR3 is TGTGCCAGCAGCTCATCATGGACATTCGATGGGGGCTACACCTTC. This codes for CASSSSWTFDGGYTF. The genes are TRBV7-8 and TRBJ1-2; TRBD1 is a possible D gene (5 bases). Per the germline V gene, CDR1 is SGHVS and CDR2 is FQNEAQ. CDR3 size: 15 residues. V was shortened by 4 bases and J by 8 bases, with 20 bases between the two germline ends.

The chain combines TRBV5-1 with TRBJ1-2; tentatively, D is TRBD1 (5 bases). This CDR3 has 17 amino acids. The V gene lost 0 bases and the J gene lost 6 bases, with 21 bases spanning the gap. Germline V gene sequence: CDR1 SGHRS, CDR2 YFSETQ. CDR3 amino acids: CASSLAPPGLGFHGYTF. The DNA of the CDR3 is TGCGCCAGCAGCTTGGCCCCCCCAGGGCTTGGCTTCCATGGCTACACCTTC.